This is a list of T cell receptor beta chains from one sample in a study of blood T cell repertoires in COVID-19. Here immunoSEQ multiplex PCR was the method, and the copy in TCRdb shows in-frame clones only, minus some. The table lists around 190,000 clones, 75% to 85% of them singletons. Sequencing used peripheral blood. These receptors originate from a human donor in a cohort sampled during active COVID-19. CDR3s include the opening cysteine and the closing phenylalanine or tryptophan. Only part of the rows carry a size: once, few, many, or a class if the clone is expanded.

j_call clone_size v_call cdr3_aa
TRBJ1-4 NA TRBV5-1 CASSRDPSTGEDEKLFF
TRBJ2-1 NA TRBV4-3 CASSQDRGTSSYNEQFF
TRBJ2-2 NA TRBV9 CASSHGLAGGNTGELFF
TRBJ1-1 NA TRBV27 CASSAPHSEAFF
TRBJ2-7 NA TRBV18 CASSPGDRAYEQYF
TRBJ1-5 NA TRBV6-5 CARFQRRQGNQPQHF
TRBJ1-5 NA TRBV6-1 CASSEKGGYFNQPQHF
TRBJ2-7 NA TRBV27 CASSLGGYEQYF
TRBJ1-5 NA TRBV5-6 CASSLRTGNSNQPQHF
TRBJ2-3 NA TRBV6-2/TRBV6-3 CASSNRDRGQDTQYF
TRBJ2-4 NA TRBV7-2 CASSSGTQDRGYF
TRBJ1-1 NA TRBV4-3 CASSQDLEAGTEAFF
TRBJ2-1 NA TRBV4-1 CASSQRTSGGLGFNEQFF
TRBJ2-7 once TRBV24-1 CATSDRTESSYEQYF
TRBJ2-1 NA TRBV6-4 CASSDGLAGGGEQFF
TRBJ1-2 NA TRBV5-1 CASSLRPGNYGYTF
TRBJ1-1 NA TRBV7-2 CASSLAWSESFF
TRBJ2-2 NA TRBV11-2 CASSGRTGGTGELFF
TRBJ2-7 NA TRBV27 CASASGNTIQLYEQYF
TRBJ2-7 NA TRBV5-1 CASSLGAGGYEQYF
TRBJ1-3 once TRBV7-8 CASKKGVEGNTIYF
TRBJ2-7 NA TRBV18 CASSHSQPSYEQYF
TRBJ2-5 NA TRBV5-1 CASSLRNQGAQETQYF
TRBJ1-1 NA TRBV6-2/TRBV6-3 CASSSGRGSEAFF
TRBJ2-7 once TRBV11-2 CASSLGTGDEQYF
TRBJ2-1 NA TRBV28 CASCVGGDNEQFF
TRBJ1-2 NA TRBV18 CASSPNTLTGGLYGYTF
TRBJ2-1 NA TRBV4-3 CASSQEAPSQGGYNEQFF
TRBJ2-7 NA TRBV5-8 CASSPQETSGSNF